What follows is one TCR beta chain and its context. The antigen is not known. The data were produced by immunoSEQ multiplex PCR, yet TCRdb's version contains in-frame clones alone and is incomplete. Here the sample spans under 150,000 clones, 92% being singletons. The junction had 5 bases not matched to a gene; V was cut back by 4 bases and J by 1 base. The V gene's germline CDR1 is KGHDR and CDR2 SFDVKD. The CDR3 extends over 15 amino acids. This entry comes from a study of T cell responses to AZD1222 COVID-19 vaccine. Study results and caveats: Baseline antibody screening turned up just six seropositive AZD1222 recipients. None of the repertoires were sampled until the peak T cell response had passed. The sample set comprised mostly white British donors with more females, and clonal diversity was possibly underestimated.

This specimen was peripheral blood, taken on day 0 of AZD1222 vaccination. This rearrangement joins TRBV24-1 to TRBJ2-7; 8 bases are shared with TRBD1. The source is an adult in good health. CDR3 protein: CATSEMTGVSYEQYF. CDR3 nucleotides: TGTGCCACCAGTGAAATGACAGGGGTATCCTACGAGCAGTACTTC.